This T cell receptor beta chain was recorded in a study of CD8 T cells in Susac syndrome. Study-wide points: It was acknowledged by the study that relatively few individuals were included in its TCR sequencing and HLA analysis.

After extraction with the RNeasy kit, about 0.5 to 1 ug of the RNA was reverse transcribed using random hexamers. TCR beta CDR3 was amplified by immunoSEQ covering 54 Vbeta and 13 Jbeta. TCRdb re-called the immunoSEQ multiplex PCR reads through MiXCR, storing one row per CDR3 protein. The sample has tens of thousands of distinct CDR3 sequences, roughly nine tenths seen once. High-throughput TCR beta sequencing covered peripheral CD8+ and CD4+ T cells. Negative magnetic isolation gave CD8+ and CD4+ cells; FACS enriched CD8+ TEMRA. This clonotype occurred once. The antigen is undetermined. The CDR3 loop spans 14 amino acids. Germline CDR1 LNHNV, CDR2 YYDKDF (reference sequence). Trimming cost V 5 bases and J 5 bases, with 15 bases left between them.

Sequencing was done on a sample of CD8+ T cells from PBMCs. The chain joins TRBV15 to TRBJ2-5; D might be TRBD1 or TRBD2, each matching 5 bases. The TCR originated in a human donor with multiple sclerosis. The CDR3 loop is CATSSQRGLETQYF. The CDR3 bases are TGTGCCACCAGCTCCCAGAGGGGTCTGGAGACCCAGTACTTC. Supplemented by reference TRBV15 and TRBJ2-5, the full variable domain reads DAMVIQNPRYQVTQFGKPVTLSCSQTLNHNVMYWYQQKSSQAPKLLFHYYDKDFNNEADTPDNFQSRRPNTSFCFLDIRSPGLGDTAMYLCATSSQRGLETQYFGPGTRLLVL.